The clone carrying this T cell receptor (beta chain) was recorded at least ten times. Its antigen is still unknown. This entry belongs to a study of Graves' ophthalmopathy and Graves' hyperthyroidism. Points from the study as a whole: Most expanded clonotypes in thyroid above 0.001 frequency also showed up in blood.

The authors amplified TCR beta CDR3 regions, and they did so from RNA transcripts for repertoire sequencing. Investigators did first-round RT-PCR with HTBI primers, then second-round multiplex PCR. TCRdb processed the multiplex PCR reads anew with MiXCR; each CDR3 protein has one entry. The table includes around 1.1 million distinct CDR3 sequences, roughly 35% detected once. The CDR3 runs 12 residues. The V gene lost 5 bases and the J gene lost 3 bases, with 7 bases spanning the gap. The sequenced sample was peripheral blood or thyroid tissue (not recorded which). J is TRBJ1-1 and V is TRBV12-3 or TRBV12-4; unclear D gene. This receptor was identified in an adult man with Graves' hyperthyroidism. CDR3 nucleotide sequence: TGTGCCAGCAGTCGACTGGACACTGAAGCTTTCTTT. This translates into CASSRLDTEAFF.